This entry describes one T cell receptor (beta chain). Its antigen is as yet unknown. The data are from a study of Ad26.COV2.S vaccination and SARS-CoV-2 variants. Points from the study as a whole: Breadth measured for non-spike TCRs was similar across vaccine and placebo recipients.

Treatment given: approximately 18 received Ad26.COV2.S at low or high dose, single or two shots; 5 received placebo; per-sample allocation not given. The samples date from day 63 after the first vaccine or placebo injection. Donor was an adult aged 18-55 years in Boston. Profiled with immunoSEQ multiplex PCR; TCRdb holds only in-frame clones, not every one. The sample shows about 460,000 clones, 89% of them seen only once. This clonotype originated in a person aged 18-60 years who received the Ad26.COV2.S COVID-19 vaccine or a placebo. Sample: peripheral blood, taken in a trial of Ad26.COV2.S vaccine versus placebo.

The CDR3 DNA reads as TGTGCCAGCAGCCCCAGCCCCGGACAGGGCTATGGCTACACCTTC. Amino acid sequence: CASSPSPGQGYGYTF. V usage is TRBV7-3 and J usage is TRBJ1-2; 8 bases line up with TRBD1. J gave up 4 bases and V 5 bases, and 9 bases lay outside the gene matches. Germline-derived CDR1 and CDR2 are SGHTA and FQGTGA. The CDR3 sequence is 15 residues long.